The 3 T cell receptor beta chains below all came from one sample that was sequenced in a study of blood T cell repertoires in COVID-19. Here immunoSEQ multiplex PCR was the method, and the copy in TCRdb shows in-frame clones only, minus some. Altogether some 300,000 clones are present, roughly 90% being singletons, with the ten largest covering roughly 3.9%. The sequencing input was PBMCs or T cells enriched from blood (not recorded which). All receptors derive from a young woman who had been exposed to COVID-19.

In DNA form, the CDR3 reads TGTGCCAGCAGCAAAGGGGTGCGGGCAGGAAAACAAACTGAAGCTTTCTTT. It is translated as CASSKGVRAGKQTEAFF. J is TRBJ1-1 and V is TRBV21-1. TRBV21-1 is a known pseudogene. The CDR3 is made up of 17 amino acids.

The chain uses TRBV2 and TRBJ1-1; D not resolved. Per the germline V gene, CDR1 is SNHLY and CDR2 is FYNNEI. The CDR3 sequence is 18 residues long. Between the trimmed V and J ends, which lost 3 bases and 3 bases, there was a span of 23 bases. The CDR3 loop reads CASSESKGVGGSDTEAFF. CDR3 in DNA: TGTGCCAGCAGTGAGTCTAAAGGCGTGGGCGGGAGTGACACTGAAGCTTTCTTT.

The chain recombines TRBV9 with TRBJ1-1; perhaps TRBD1 as D (5 bases). V lost 3 bases to trimming and J lost 1 base, with 10 bases between them. Germline CDR1 is SGDLS and CDR2 is YYNGEE. This CDR3 spans 14 amino acids. Written as DNA, the CDR3 is TGTGCCAGCAGCGGCGGGGCAGGGAACACTGAAGCTTTCTTT. Translation gives CASSGGAGNTEAFF.